Ten or more counts support the clone carrying this T cell receptor (beta chain). These data belong to a study of blood T cell repertoires in COVID-19. Study details: COVID-19 samples collected from the United States, Italy and Spain covered acute and convalescent phases. Sources were T cells, B-cell-depleted T cells, or PBMCs; the material itself was cDNA or gDNA.

As originally analysed: For nucleated cells, counts were estimated from reference gene primer amplification. Sequenced by immunoSEQ multiplex PCR; TCRdb stores in-frame clones only, minus some. V, J and clone size reflect that table, while D and trimming were determined from the DNA. The table has some 220,000 clones, around 84% seen once. In germline, CDR1 is MNHEY, CDR2 SVGAGI. This CDR3 has 15 residues. V shed 7 bases and J 4 bases; nucleotides not matched to a gene: 5. This receptor was obtained from a woman in her sixties or seventies who had recovered from COVID-19. This rearrangement joins TRBV6-5 to TRBJ2-3; 13 bases are shared with TRBD2. Sequenced input: peripheral blood. The CDR3 DNA reads TGTGCCAGCACCCGACTAGCGGGGGGCCCAGATACGCAGTATTTT. Translated, it gives CASTRLAGGPDTQYF.